One T cell receptor (beta chain) is described in this entry. The antigen is undetermined. V lost 6 bases, J lost 5 bases, and 23 bases lay in between. The CDR3 is 16 residues long. Germline CDR1 reads LGHDT; CDR2 reads YNNKEL (reference sequence). This entry comes from a study of T cell responses to AZD1222 COVID-19 vaccine. Findings and caveats of the study: Mostly white British, mostly female donors; authors suggested clonal diversity may be underestimated. Repertoires were collected only later (after the peak T cell response had occurred).

Measured with immunoSEQ multiplex PCR; TCRdb has only the in-frame clones, and not every one. This sample has some 120,000 clones, with approximately 82% found just once. V is TRBV3-1 (or the pseudogene TRBV3-2) and J is TRBJ2-7; possible D gene TRBD2, 6 bases. The source material was peripheral blood, sampled 28 days after the second AZD1222 dose. The receptor was derived from an adult who received the AZD1222 COVID-19 vaccine. CDR3 sequence reads: CASSRTGLTLSHEQYF. In nucleotides, the CDR3 is TGTGCCAGCAGTCGAACGGGACTGACCCTATCCCACGAGCAGTACTTC.